This paragraph reports one T cell receptor (beta chain). The study ran its PCR with 60 Vbeta and 13 Jbeta primers. Produced via immunoSEQ multiplex PCR; TCRdb's table is partial and in-frame only. The sample shows around 200,000 clones, over 80% of them seen only once. This specimen comes from a study of cytomegalovirus exposure and HLA in healthy donors. The CDR3 is 15 amino acids. The J segment lost 5 bases and the V segment lost 1 base, leaving 2 bases of the junction unmatched. Germline CDR1 is SGHVS and CDR2 is FNYEAQ. The sequenced material came from PBMCs. The TCR sequence derives from a woman aged 45-65 years in good health and CMV-seropositive. The chain recombines TRBV7-6 with TRBJ2-1; 10 bases align to TRBD1. CDR3 sequence (DNA): TGTGCCAGCAGCTTAGTGGGACAGGGGAACAATGAGCAGTTCTTC. It encodes CASSLVGQGNNEQFF.